This T cell receptor (beta chain) was obtained from a study of cytomegalovirus exposure and HLA in healthy donors. At the level of the study: Early released data comprised 80 million to 100 million unique TCRs from HLA-typed donors.

Only one count was recorded for this clone. 13 Jbeta primers and 60 Vbeta primers were used for the PCR. The method was immunoSEQ multiplex PCR; TCRdb's version includes in-frame clones alone and lacks a portion of them. The sample consists of about 90,000 clones, about 72% of them appearing once. The germline gives CDR1 MRHNA, CDR2 SNTAGT. J lost 4 bases, V lost 2 bases, and 1 base had no gene match. This CDR3 has 15 residues. The rearrangement uses TRBV6-4 and TRBJ2-2; 10 positions match TRBD2. This TCR derives from a man in his thirties or forties in good health and CMV-seronegative. The sequenced sample was PBMCs. CDR3 residues: CASSDQRGGTGELFF. The CDR3 DNA reads as TGTGCCAGCAGTGACCAGCGGGGGGGCACCGGGGAGCTGTTTTTT.